This entry describes one TCR beta chain. The entry originates in a study of T cells after somatic rescue of genetic block. The CDR3 has 15 amino acids. The junction had 5 bases not matched to a gene; V was cut back by 3 bases and J by 3 bases. From germline, CDR1 is SGHRS and CDR2 YFSETQ. Clones were sequenced by immunoSEQ multiplex PCR, and TCRdb holds only the in-frame ones, with some missing. In the table there are about 67,000 clones, roughly 94% of which are singletons. Sequencing was done on a sample of peripheral blood mononuclear cells (PBMCs). The rearrangement joins TRBV5-1 to TRBJ1-2; 10 bases align to TRBD1. The receptor was isolated from a middle-aged man. The CDR3 loop reads CASSWVGQGDYGYTF. The CDR3 nucleotides read TGCGCCAGCAGCTGGGTAGGACAGGGGGACTATGGCTACACCTTC.